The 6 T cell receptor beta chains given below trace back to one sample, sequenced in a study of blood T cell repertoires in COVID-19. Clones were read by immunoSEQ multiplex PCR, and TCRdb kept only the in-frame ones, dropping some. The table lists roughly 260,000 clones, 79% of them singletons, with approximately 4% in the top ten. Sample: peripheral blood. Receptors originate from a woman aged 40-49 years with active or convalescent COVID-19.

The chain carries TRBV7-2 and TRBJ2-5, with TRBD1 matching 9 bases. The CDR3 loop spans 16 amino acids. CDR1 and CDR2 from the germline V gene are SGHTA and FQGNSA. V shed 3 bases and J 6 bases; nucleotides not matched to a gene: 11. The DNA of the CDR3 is TGTGCCAGCAGCTTTAGGACAGGGGCGCGCATGAAGACCCAGTACTTC. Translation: CASSFRTGARMKTQYF.

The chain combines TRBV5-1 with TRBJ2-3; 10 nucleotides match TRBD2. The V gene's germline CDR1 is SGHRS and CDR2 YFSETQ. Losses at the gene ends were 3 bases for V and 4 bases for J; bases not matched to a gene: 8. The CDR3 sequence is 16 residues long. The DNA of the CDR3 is TGCGCCAGCAGCTATAAAAGCGGGGGGGTGCCAGATACGCAGTATTTT. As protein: CASSYKSGGVPDTQYF.

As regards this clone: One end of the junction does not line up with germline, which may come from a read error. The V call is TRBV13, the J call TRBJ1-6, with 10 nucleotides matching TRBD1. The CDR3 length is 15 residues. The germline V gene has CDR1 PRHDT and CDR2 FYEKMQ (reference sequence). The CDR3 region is CASSLGQGGHSPLHF. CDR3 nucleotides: TGTGCCAGCAGCCTAGGACAGGGGGGCCATTCACCCCTCCACTTT.

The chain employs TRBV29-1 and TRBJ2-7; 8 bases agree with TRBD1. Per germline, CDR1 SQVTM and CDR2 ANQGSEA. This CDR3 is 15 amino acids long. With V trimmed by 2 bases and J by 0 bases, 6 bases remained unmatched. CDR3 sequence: CSVELMTGDSYEQYF. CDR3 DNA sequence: TGCAGCGTTGAATTAATGACAGGGGACTCCTACGAGCAGTACTTC.

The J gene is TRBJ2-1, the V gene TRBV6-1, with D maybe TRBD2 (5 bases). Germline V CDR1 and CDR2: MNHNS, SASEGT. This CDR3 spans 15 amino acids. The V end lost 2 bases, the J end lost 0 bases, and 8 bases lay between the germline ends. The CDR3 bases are TGTGCCAGCAGTGAACAAGGGAGCTCCTACAATGAGCAGTTCTTC. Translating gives CASSEQGSSYNEQFF.

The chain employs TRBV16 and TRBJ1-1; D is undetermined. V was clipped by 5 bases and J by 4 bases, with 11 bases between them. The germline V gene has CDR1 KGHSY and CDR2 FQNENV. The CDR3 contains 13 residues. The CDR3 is CASSERRSTEAFF. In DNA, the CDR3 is TGTGCCAGCAGCGAGCGGAGGAGCACTGAAGCTTTCTTT.